The source of this TCR beta chain is a study of shared clonotypes between healthy human individuals (TCRdb year 2020). Turning to the overall study: The cohort included three men and two women between 18 and 49 years of age. Between about 0.8 and 9 billion PBMCs per donor were obtained by leukapheresis. The study deeply sequenced blood TCR repertoires of five healthy adults to estimate repertoire size and the extent of clonotype sharing between individuals. To increase sequencing depth and limit assay-specific biases, different laboratories used diverse techniques to prepare libraries and sequence TCR repertoires. For each donor, three plates each were used for CD4 naive and CD4 memory, two plates were used for CD8 naive, and one plate was used for CD8 memory. General study outcomes and caveats: Rarefaction of sorted-subset datasets indicated incomplete sequencing despite the large sequencing depth. When several donors were compared, the shared fraction of clonotypes was around 5.1% for naive CD4, 3% to 4% for naive CD8, 2% to 2.5% for memory CD4, and 0.35% to 0.4% for memory CD8. Clonotypes shared by all four sorted-subset donors showed higher generation probabilities than non-shared clonotypes. Sampling was limited to blood, and TCR repertoires in tissue likely differ from TCR repertoires in blood. Naive subsets generally had larger estimated clonotype richness than memory subsets. Pairwise subsampling indicated that sequencing depth was expected to affect the degree of clonotype sharing among donors. The genetic and exposure-history diversity represented was limited by the small number of donors.

Using the deep immunoSEQ assay, TCR CDR3 regions were amplified from genomic DNA by multiplex PCR. Extracted genomic DNA from each cell subset was distributed evenly across all wells of several immunoSEQ 96-well plates, and each plate was treated as a replicate. For sorted subsets, around 200 ng genomic DNA, equal to tens of thousands of T cell genomes, was loaded into each replicate PCR. The purified libraries were quantified using a Qubit 3.0 fluorometer, sized with a Bioanalyzer 2100, and then quantified again using the KAPA Library Quantification kit. Every immunoSEQ 96-well plate was sequenced on a separate single-read 150-cycle Illumina NextSeq 550 flow cell. As for the authors' bioinformatics: Because the immunoSEQ output held only junctional sequences and lacked quality scores, the filtering could not match the filtering applied to full-length reads. To assign V/J genes and CDR3, sequences were annotated using PyIR, a Python wrapper for IgBLAST v1.9, with IMGT germline references. Any read was removed if the V/J assignment was weak (E-value above 1e-6), the CDR3 was missing, or the read contained stop codons, out-of-frame junctions, or ambiguous translated residues. V3J clonotypes were defined as sequences sharing the same inferred V gene, J gene, and CDR3 amino acid sequence. To compute the percentage overlap between repertoires, the number of shared unique clonotypes was divided by the size of the smaller repertoire. Repertoire richness was assessed with RTK rarefaction, the Chao1 estimator, and Recon v2.1 estimates of unobserved clonotypes. Generation probabilities were computed with OLGA for all TCRbeta clonotypes obtained by the gDNA method from several donors. The immuneACCESS repertoire file appears here via TCRdb, limited to in-frame rearrangements. These files lack a portion of the clones; in checked studies, under half of the deficit traces to unresolved V genes, and the cause of the others is not known. From that table come the V and J calls and clone size; the DNA was used to work out D and trimming. The sample table shows fewer than 3 million clones, and roughly 92% are seen once. The top ten clones comprise more than 0.35% of the sample.

CDR1 and CDR2 are drawn from the germline V gene: SGHRS, YFSETQ. The CDR3 numbers 13 residues from cysteine through phenylalanine. Only the CDR3 DNA is retained, 39 bases long and in frame from the first base. Trimming costs V 4 bases and J 1 base, and their ends lie 9 bases apart. The donors were healthy, HIV-negative adults who had no recently reported acute infections or vaccinations. Only Caucasian adults living in Nashville, Tennessee, USA were represented among the donors. CD4+ T cells were enriched by magnetic negative selection, after which naive cells were positively selected on CD45RA and the negative fraction was taken as the memory subset. After blood collection by leukapheresis, PBMCs were isolated using Ficoll-Histopaque density gradient centrifugation and then cryopreserved in the vapor phase of liquid nitrogen. Analytical flow cytometry was used to check the purity and quantity of each magnetically sorted T cell population. Genomic DNA was isolated from each sorted fraction and quantified by UV absorbance on a Nanodrop 2000c.

In the case of this clone: This receptor's antigen is unknown. The record has no base qualities; no much larger clone is one base away.

The sequencing input was naive CD4+ T cells from PBMCs. The intended sense of this specimen's cell subset or site label: CD45RA+ positively selected. Rearrangement joined TRBV5-1 to TRBJ2-7, with the D gene call left open. The clonotype originates from a man aged 18 to 35 in good health. Some clones in this sample may be carry-over from other donors' samples. At the DNA level, the sequence is TGCGCCAGCAGCGTAACGGAGTCCTACGAGCAGTACTTC. This encodes CASSVTESYEQYF. Reference TRBV5-1 and TRBJ2-7 proteins supply the regions before and after the CDR3; the full variable domain is: KAGVTQTPRYLIKTRGQQVTLSCSPISGHRSVSWYQQTPGQGLQFLFEYFSETQRNKGNFPGRFSGRQFSNSRSEMNVSTLELGDSALYLCASSVTESYEQYFGPGTRLTVT.